This T cell receptor (beta chain) comes out of a study of shared T cell receptors in the human thymus. Sequenced by immunoSEQ multiplex PCR; TCRdb stores in-frame clones only, minus some. The sample lists hundreds of thousands of clones, roughly 74% seen once, with 0.013% in the top ten. Separately, the same data were catalogued under a study of human thymus T cells. As reported in that work: Thymus was obtained from resections taken during corrective heart surgery. Both thymic and peripheral blood repertoires showed apparently biased V and J usage.

This sequence was found in a boy under two years old with a congenital heart defect. The sample comprised thymocytes.

CDR3 sequence reads: CASSYQGANEKLFF. As DNA, the CDR3 is TGTGCCAGCAGCTACCAGGGGGCCAATGAAAAACTGTTTTTT. The chain recombines TRBV4-2 with TRBJ1-4, with 8 bases identical to TRBD1. CDR1 is LGHNA and CDR2 is YNFKEQ in the germline V gene. The CDR3 totals 14 residues. The V and J ends lost 5 bases and 5 bases, in that order; junction bases with no gene match: 4.